Following are 13 T cell receptor beta chains from one sample sequenced in a study of CD8 T cells in ankylosing spondylitis. TCRdb recomputed calls from the 5' RACE reads with MiXCR, one row per CDR3 protein. Of roughly 230,000 distinct CDR3 sequences listed, 8% to 9% were seen once; the top ten hold around 4.8%. Material for sequencing was blood, either unsorted or a sorted T cell fraction (not recorded which). All receptors come from a female donor with ankylosing spondylitis or in good health (not recorded which).

At least ten counts were recorded for this clonotype. This chain uses TRBV5-1 with TRBJ2-5, with 9 bases fitting TRBD1. Germline CDR1 reads SGHRS; CDR2 reads YFSETQ. The CDR3 has 14 residues. V lost 5 bases, J lost 4 bases, and 6 bases stayed unmatched. The CDR3 DNA reads as TGCGCCAGCAGTAATACAGGGGGCGTAGAGACCCAGTACTTC. Its translation is CASSNTGGVETQYF.

This clonotype was picked up a small number of times. This sequence joins TRBV18 and TRBJ1-1; D unclear. The germline gives CDR1 KGHSH, CDR2 LQKENI. Trimming removed 4 bases from V and 7 bases from J, with 22 bases in between. The CDR3 is 16 amino acids. The CDR3 spells CASSLSSVVAKLEAFF. Here the CDR3 DNA reads TGTGCCAGCTCACTCTCCTCGGTGGTGGCTAAACTTGAAGCTTTCTTT.

A few counts support this clonotype. The chain employs TRBV7-2 and TRBJ2-7, with a possible D match to TRBD2 (6 bases). Germline V gene sequence: CDR1 SGHTA, CDR2 FQGNSA. The CDR3 extends over 15 amino acids. Between the trimmed V and J ends, which lost 5 bases and 2 bases, there was a span of 16 bases. The chain's CDR3 is CASSRRGLAAYEQYF. Written as DNA, the CDR3 is TGTGCCAGCAGCCGCCGGGGGTTGGCGGCCTACGAGCAGTACTTC.

Of note for this clonotype: A much more abundant neighbour one base away suggests this may be a read error. The chain is built from TRBV6-1 and TRBJ2-4; tentative D call: TRBD2 (6 bases). The germline CDR1 and CDR2 sequences are MNHNS and SASEGT. The CDR3 is 14 residues long. The CDR3 region is CAGRRGTAKNIQYF. As DNA, the CDR3 is TGTGCCGGCAGGAGGGGAACGGCCAAAAACATTCAGTACTTC.

This clonotype was counted ten times or more. The chain combines TRBV4-3 with TRBJ2-1, with 11 bases aligning to TRBD2. V shed 0 bases, J shed 14 bases, and the junction held 6 bases outside the gene matches. CDR1 and CDR2 from the germline V gene are LGHNA and YSLEER. The CDR3 contains 14 residues. CDR3 nucleotide sequence: TGCGCCAGCAGCCAAGAAATAGCGGGAGGGCCGAAGTTCTTC. Translation gives CASSQEIAGGPKFF.

This clonotype was seen ten or more times. The J gene is TRBJ2-2, the V gene TRBV12-3 or TRBV12-4; 11 bases match TRBD2. The CDR3 consists of 17 residues. V was pared by 5 bases and J by 2 bases, with 7 bases of the junction left unmatched. The CDR3 nucleotides read TGTGCCAGCAGTCCTGTGACTAGCGGGAAAAACACCGGGGAGCTGTTTTTT. Translated: CASSPVTSGKNTGELFF.

In this sample, this clonotype turned up many times. This chain uses TRBV6-5 with TRBJ2-1; D might be TRBD2 (6 bases). V lost 2 bases and J lost 2, with 10 bases in between. CDR1 MNHEY and CDR2 SVGAGI come from the germline V gene. This CDR3 contains 15 residues. CDR3 amino acids: CASSYGAGTYNEQFF. CDR3 nucleotide sequence: TGTGCCAGCAGTTACGGGGCGGGAACCTACAATGAGCAGTTCTTC.

In this sample, this clonotype turned up many times. The rearrangement uses TRBV10-3 and TRBJ2-7; 7 bases agree with TRBD2. Trimming cost V 2 bases and J 8 bases; bases outside gene matches: 12. The CDR3 totals 15 residues. Germline assignment: CDR1 ENHRY and CDR2 SYGVKD. CDR3 in DNA: TGTGCCATCAGTGAGGCCCGCGGGAGACATACGCAGCAGTACTTC. Amino acid sequence: CAISEARGRHTQQYF.

The chain combines TRBV5-6 with TRBJ2-1; TRBD1 matches 7 bases. CDR1 and CDR2 from the germline V gene are SGHDT and YYEEEE. CDR3 length: 15 residues. J gave up 7 bases and V 0 bases, and 7 bases lay outside the gene matches. CDR3 nucleotide sequence: TGTGCCAGCAGCTTGGTGGGGACAGCAGGAAATGAGCAGTTCTTC. Translated, it gives CASSLVGTAGNEQFF.

This clonotype has ten or more counts. The chain uses TRBV10-2 and TRBJ2-1; 8 nucleotides align to TRBD2. This CDR3 spans 14 amino acids. The germline CDR1 and CDR2 sequences are WSHSY and SAAADI. V lost 4 bases and J lost 5; bases outside the gene matches: 4. Here the CDR3 reads CASSVSGAHNEQFF. CDR3 nucleotides: TGCGCCAGCAGTGTTAGCGGGGCTCACAATGAGCAGTTCTTC.

This clonotype was counted many times. This sequence joins TRBV20-1 and TRBJ2-4; 9 bases agree with TRBD2. V was clipped by 6 bases and J by 4 bases; unmatched bases: 7. Germline V lookup: CDR1 DFQATT, CDR2 SNEGSKA (reference sequence). The CDR3 is 14 amino acids. The CDR3 region is CSARLAVLKNIQYF. DNA for the CDR3: TGCAGTGCCCGACTAGCGGTACTAAAAAACATTCAGTACTTC.

This clonotype has a count of ten or more. V and J are TRBV7-2 and TRBJ2-7, with TRBD2 identical over 8 bases. Germline trimming cut 5 bases from V and 2 bases from J; bases unmatched to any gene: 11. Germline values: CDR1 SGHTA, CDR2 FQGNSA. This CDR3 has 16 residues. CDR3: CASSPRGSGATYEQYF. The CDR3 DNA sequence: TGTGCCAGCAGCCCCCGTGGTAGCGGGGCCACCTACGAGCAGTACTTC. The full variable domain, its missing parts supplied by reference TRBV7-2 and TRBJ2-7, is GAGVSQSPSNKVTEKGKDVELRCDPISGHTALYWYRQSLGQGLEFLIYFQGNSAPDKSGLPSDRFSAERTGGSVSTLTIQRTQQEDSAVYLCASSPRGSGATYEQYFGPGTRLTVT.

This clonotype has ten or more counts. J is TRBJ2-5 and V is TRBV9; D uncertain. This CDR3 is 14 amino acids long. Germline values: CDR1 SGDLS, CDR2 YYNGEE. Trimming cost V 4 bases and J 1 base, with 11 bases left between them. The CDR3 sequence: CASSRNWAQETQYF. CDR3 coding DNA: TGTGCCAGCAGCCGAAACTGGGCCCAAGAGACCCAGTACTTC.